This T cell receptor (beta chain) emerged from a study of early T cells in non-severe SARS-CoV-2 infection. TCRdb ran MiXCR on the 5' RACE reads and lists one entry per CDR3 protein. The top ten hold just under 15% of the sample, which has approximately 46,000 distinct CDR3 sequences, about a tenth seen once. This clonotype was detected ten times or more. This CDR3 has 17 residues. The V end was cut by 4 bases, the J end by 3 bases, with 19 bases between. The V gene's germline CDR1 is SNHLY and CDR2 FYNNEI. This chain uses TRBV2 with TRBJ2-1; D remains unclear. This receptor was identified in an adult who was a healthcare worker with PCR-confirmed SARS-CoV-2 infection or an uninfected control (not recorded which). Specimen: whole blood. The DNA for the CDR3 is TGTGCCAGCAGTGCATCACGCCTCCGAGGTTTCTACAATGAGCAGTTCTTC. Protein: CASSASRLRGFYNEQFF.